The T cell receptor beta chain described here comes from a study of CD8+CD57+ T cells in acquired aplastic anemia (dated by TCRdb to between 2017 and 2018). Background on the whole study: A mean of approximately 3 ug of DNA, ranging from roughly 0.2 to 27.4 ug, was extracted from sorted CD4+ and CD8+ cells. CD8+CD57+ expansion was defined as a frequency above the mean frequency observed in healthy subjects. Findings and caveats that apply to the study as a whole: Patients and healthy controls showed no significant difference in CD8+ Simpson's diversity (P=0.060). About 29 CD8+ CDR3 sequences were found to be shared between patients and controls, but these sequences appeared to be highly expressed in patients and within the immunodominant clones of the patients.

This clonotype was seen only a few times. Its antigen has not been determined. There are no base qualities to consult, and no much larger clone falls within one base. Genomic DNA was used as template for profiling of TCR beta VDJ combinations and CDR3 sequences. TCR repertoire sequencing was run on an Illumina HiSeq 2000. The authors' analysis ran thus. Repertoire assessment relied on Simpson's diversity index, CDR3 size and DJ length profiles, and TRBV/TRBJ rearrangement plots. The most abundant DNA sequence in the deep sequencing data was defined as the immunodominant clone. CDR3 amino acid sequences were screened for sharing across subjects and compared with published repertoires and the VDJdb database. The public reads were run again by TCRdb, first through fastp at Q25 and then through MiXCR, and only productive beta chains were kept. Rows with a matching CDR3 protein are joined into one entry that keeps the most common DNA and genes. TCRdb, not the authors, supplied the V and J calls. The sample records about half a million distinct CDR3 sequences, more than 25% of which are singletons. In total, the top ten clones hold around 0.82% of the sample.

Patients chosen for sequencing had shown expansion of CD8+CD57+ cells by flow cytometry. Severe acquired aplastic anemia was diagnosed in all patients according to International Study of Aplastic Anemia and Agranulocytosis and Camitta criteria. At the time blood was sampled, none of the patients had received any therapy. The study deep-sequenced TCR repertoires of sorted CD4+ and CD8+ blood T cells from severe aplastic anemia patients and healthy subjects. Patients were enrolled in the USA under clinicaltrials.gov protocols 00001620, 01623167, 00001397, 00071045, 00081523 and 00961064. Ficoll-Paque density gradient centrifugation was used to isolate peripheral blood mononuclear cells. Before DNA was extracted, CD4+ and CD8+ T cells were sorted using either FACS or magnetic beads. The CDR3 runs 15 amino acids, cysteine and phenylalanine included. This entry keeps only the CDR3 DNA: 45 bases, framed from base 1. V is cut back by 3 bases and J by 10 bases, with 8 bases in the junction unmatched. According to the germline V gene, CDR1 reads SGHTA and CDR2 reads FQGNSA.

This receptor was obtained from a human donor with aplastic anemia. The chain is assembled from TRBV7-2 and TRBJ1-6; 8 of the junction bases match TRBD1. The sequenced material came from sorted CD4+, CD8+, or CD8+CD57+ T cells (not recorded which) from PBMCs. The DNA sequence reads TGTGCCAGCAGCTTCACAGGGGGTACCCCATCACCCCTCCACTTT. Its product reads: CASSFTGGTPSPLHF.